Listed here is a single TCR beta chain. What it binds is unknown. CD8+ and CD4+ T cells circulating in blood were sequenced for TCR beta. Relapsing-remitting disease, either stable or active, was present in the treatment-naive patients who were the multiple sclerosis controls. The data were taken from a study of CD8 T cells in Susac syndrome. Reverse transcription of roughly 0.45 to 1 ug RNA was carried out with random hexamers. Each CDR3 protein gets one entry after TCRdb re-called the immunoSEQ multiplex PCR reads with MiXCR. The top ten clones hold approximately 0.2% of a sample with some 300,000 distinct CDR3 sequences, about 82% of them seen once. Study-wide results and limits: An acknowledgment was made by the study that its TCR sequencing and HLA analysis involved relatively few individuals.

The CDR3 totals 15 residues. The V and J ends lost 5 bases and 0 bases, in that order; junction bases with no gene match: 7. Germline lookup yields CDR1 SGHRS and CDR2 YFSETQ. This TCR was sampled from a human donor with multiple sclerosis. Sequencing was done on a sample of CD8+ T cells from PBMCs. The V and J genes are TRBV5-1 and TRBJ1-2; 7 bases are a match to TRBD1. In DNA, the CDR3 is TGCGCCAGCAGTAGGACGCAGGGGGCTAACTATGGCTACACCTTC. Translated: CASSRTQGANYGYTF.